This TCR beta chain was sequenced for a study of CD8+ T cells in alopecia areata. Noted treatment: oral pan-JAK inhibitor, 5-10 mg twice daily. cDNA reverse transcribed from extracted RNA served as the sequencing template. Sequencing used immunoSEQ multiplex PCR; TCRdb keeps in-frame clones, though not all of them. The repertoire holds nearly 200,000 clones, with roughly 60% as singletons. The V gene's germline CDR1 is MDHEN and CDR2 SYDVKM. The CDR3 is made up of 13 amino acids. V gave up 4 bases and J gave up 1 base, with 8 bases separating them. The sequences come from CD4+ T cells sorted from blood, collected at week 24, from a patient treated with tofacitinib. The receptor was derived from a human donor with alopecia areata. V is TRBV28 and J is TRBJ2-7, with D perhaps TRBD2 (6 bases). The CDR3 region has the DNA TGTGCCAGCAGTTCGGGACTTTCCTACGAGCAGTACTTC. Its translation is CASSSGLSYEQYF.